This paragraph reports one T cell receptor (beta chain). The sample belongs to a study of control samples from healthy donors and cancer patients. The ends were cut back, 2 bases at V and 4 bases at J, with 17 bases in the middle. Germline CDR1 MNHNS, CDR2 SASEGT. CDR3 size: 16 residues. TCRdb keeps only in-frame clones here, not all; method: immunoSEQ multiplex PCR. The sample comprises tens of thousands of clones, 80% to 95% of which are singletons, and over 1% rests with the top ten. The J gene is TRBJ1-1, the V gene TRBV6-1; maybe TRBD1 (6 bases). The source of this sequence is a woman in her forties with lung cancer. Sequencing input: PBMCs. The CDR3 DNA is TGTGCCAGCAGTGAATGGGAGGGACAATCGGGCACTGAAGCTTTCTTT. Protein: CASSEWEGQSGTEAFF.